Each of the 31 T cell receptor beta chains below was sequenced from the same sample in a study of blood T cell repertoires in COVID-19. The method was immunoSEQ multiplex PCR; TCRdb's version includes in-frame clones alone and lacks a portion of them. Among around 25,000 clones listed, 89% were seen once. Sequences were obtained from peripheral blood. All receptors derive from a man aged 65 to 85 with acute or convalescent COVID-19.

The gene calls are TRBV7-8 and TRBJ2-3; no firm D call. Trimming left V 1 base short and J 0 bases short, with 5 bases between. Germline-derived CDR1 and CDR2 are SGHVS and FQNEAQ. The CDR3 sequence is 14 residues long. CDR3 DNA sequence: TGTGCCAGCAGCTTAGGGCCTAGCACAGATACGCAGTATTTT. The encoded protein is CASSLGPSTDTQYF.

On this clone itself: Its ends do not fully match the called genes, so a read error is possible. V is TRBV19 and J is TRBJ1-1; 11 nucleotides agree with TRBD1. From germline, CDR1 is LNHDA and CDR2 SQIVND (reference sequence). This CDR3 region has 14 residues. CDR3 bases: TGTGCCAGTAGCTGGGACAGGGGGAACCCTGAAGCTTTCTTT. It specifies CASSWDRGNPEAFF.

The chain couples TRBV2 to TRBJ2-5; D not certain. Trimming cost V 2 bases and J 7 bases, with 14 bases left between them. Germline CDR1 is SNHLY and CDR2 is FYNNEI. There are 14 residues in the CDR3. The CDR3 region is CASSERSGKGTQYF. The CDR3 DNA is TGTGCCAGCAGTGAAAGGTCAGGCAAAGGGACCCAGTACTTC.

The CDR3 spells CASSQLLAGVGETQYF. CDR3 bases: TGTGCCAGCAGTCAACTACTAGCGGGGGTAGGCGAGACCCAGTACTTC. The V call is TRBV6-6, the J call TRBJ2-5; 11 nucleotides line up with TRBD2. Trimming removed 5 bases from V and 5 bases from J; junction bases left unmatched: 10. CDR1 is MNHNY and CDR2 is SVGAGI in the germline V gene (reference sequence). The CDR3 has 16 residues.

This clone has just a few counts. V is TRBV3-1 (or the pseudogene TRBV3-2) and J is TRBJ1-3, with D tentatively TRBD1 (6 bases). The CDR3 has 15 residues. V gave up 0 bases and J gave up 3 bases, with 9 bases separating them. The germline V gene encodes CDR1 LGHDT and CDR2 YNNKEL (reference sequence). CDR3 bases: TGTGCCAGCAGCCAAGAGGTGACAGGTGGAAACACCATATATTTT. Translating it yields CASSQEVTGGNTIYF.

V usage is TRBV19 and J usage is TRBJ2-7, with 9 bases matching TRBD1. V shed 5 bases and J 4 bases; nucleotides not matched to a gene: 9. CDR1 LNHDA and CDR2 SQIVND come from the germline V gene (reference sequence). The CDR3 is made up of 15 amino acids. This CDR3 is CASSRSWGQGYEQYF. The CDR3, as DNA: TGTGCCAGTAGTCGCTCTTGGGGACAGGGTTACGAGCAGTACTTC.

The chain uses TRBV7-9 and TRBJ1-1; D perhaps matches TRBD1 (6 bases). V dropped 1 base and J dropped 1 base, with 13 bases sitting between them. Germline lookup yields CDR1 SEHNR and CDR2 FQNEAQ (reference sequence). The CDR3 is 16 residues long. Here the CDR3 DNA reads TGTGCCAGCAGCTTAGTTGGTGGGGGCCAGAACACTGAAGCTTTCTTT. Protein product: CASSLVGGGQNTEAFF.

This clone came up a few times. The CDR3 region is CASSPGSSGANVLTF. CDR3 bases: TGTGCCAGCAGCCCAGGGTCCTCTGGGGCCAACGTCCTGACTTTC. The chain is built from TRBV11-3 and TRBJ2-6; TRBD1 is a possible D gene (5 bases). This CDR3 comprises 15 residues. Trimming shortened V by 5 bases and J by 0 bases, and 8 bases separated the two germline ends. In germline, CDR1 is SGHNT, CDR2 YENEEA.

The chain combines TRBV5-6 with TRBJ1-2; D unclear. Trimming removed 2 bases from V and 9 bases from J, with 14 bases in between. The germline V gene encodes CDR1 SGHDT and CDR2 YYEEEE. The CDR3 is 13 amino acids. The CDR3: CASSFRRVPRYTF. CDR3 nucleotides: TGTGCCAGCAGCTTTCGACGGGTACCCCGCTACACCTTC. Looking up the rest from reference TRBV5-6 and TRBJ1-2 gives the full variable domain: DAGVTQSPTHLIKTRGQQVTLRCSPKSGHDTVSWYQQALGQGPQFIFQYYEEEERQRGNFPDRFSGHQFPNYSSELNVNALLLGDSALYLCASSFRRVPRYTFGSGTRLTVV.

This chain joins TRBV7-2 and TRBJ2-1; unclear D gene. CDR3 length: 13 amino acids. Trimming stripped 1 base from V and 9 bases from J, with 10 bases between. Germline CDR1 reads SGHTA; CDR2 reads FQGNSA. The CDR3 nucleotides are TGTGCCAGCAGCTTAGGAGTATCAGGTGAGCAGTTCTTC. Residues: CASSLGVSGEQFF.

The chain has TRBV9 and TRBJ2-3; D may be TRBD1 (6 bases). The germline V and J ends were trimmed by 4 bases and 0 bases, with 9 bases remaining between them. This CDR3 is 14 amino acids long. Germline CDR1 is SGDLS and CDR2 is YYNGEE. As DNA, the CDR3 is TGTGCCAGCAGCTCCGACAGGAGCACAGATACGCAGTATTTT. Protein product: CASSSDRSTDTQYF.

This clone was found once. This chain connects TRBV15 to TRBJ2-1, with a possible D match to TRBD1 (6 bases). V shed 3 bases and J shed 7 bases, with 13 bases lying between them. This CDR3 is built from 14 residues. Germline values: CDR1 LNHNV, CDR2 YYDKDF (reference sequence). In DNA form, the CDR3 reads TGTGCCACCAGCAGCAGGGGCTCGAGTAATGAGCAGTTCTTC. Amino acids: CATSSRGSSNEQFF.

V is TRBV19 and J is TRBJ2-1; D is unresolved. The CDR3 sequence is 16 residues long. V lost 3 bases and J lost 3, with 15 bases in between. CDR1 is LNHDA and CDR2 is SQIVND in the germline V gene (reference sequence). The CDR3 DNA is TGTGCCAGTAGTATTATCCGCCCTAACCTCTACAATGAGCAGTTCTTC. Its translation is CASSIIRPNLYNEQFF.

This chain uses TRBV24-1 with TRBJ1-3; D might be TRBD1 (5 bases). Germline CDR1 KGHDR, CDR2 SFDVKD. The length of the CDR3 is 15 residues. Trimming removed 9 bases at V and 0 bases at J, with 14 bases between. CDR3 sequence reads: CATHRDSGSGNTIYF. The DNA for the CDR3 is TGTGCCACCCACCGGGACTCCGGCTCTGGAAACACCATATATTTT.

The chain combines TRBV21-1 with TRBJ2-7; TRBD1 reflects the table's D call only, with no check against the DNA. TRBV21-1 is a documented pseudogene. The CDR3 is 12 amino acids. CDR3 protein: CASSKVRPGQYF. The CDR3 DNA follows: TGTGCCAGCAGCAAAGTGAGACCAGGACAGTACTTC.

The rearrangement uses TRBV2 and TRBJ1-5; D possibly corresponds to TRBD1 (6 bases). Germline loops: CDR1 SNHLY, CDR2 FYNNEI. Trimming took off 6 bases at V and 0 bases at J, with 12 bases between the two ends. This CDR3 has 15 amino acids. The CDR3 is CASRKGGYSNQPQHF. CDR3 nucleotide sequence: TGTGCCAGCAGAAAAGGGGGTTATAGCAATCAGCCCCAGCATTTT. Full variable domain (rest looked up from reference TRBV2 and TRBJ1-5): EPEVTQTPSHQVTQMGQEVILRCVPISNHLYFYWYRQILGQKVEFLVSFYNNEISEKSEIFDDQFSVERPDGSNFTLKIRSTKLEDSAMYFCASRKGGYSNQPQHFGDGTRLSIL.

The genes are TRBV14 and TRBJ1-2; 7 nucleotides line up with TRBD1. The CDR3 is made up of 14 amino acids. V trimming: 1 base; J trimming: 4 bases; junction bases outside the gene matches: 3. Germline CDR1 SGHDN, CDR2 FVKESK. DNA for the CDR3: TGTGCCAGCAGCCAAGTGGAGGGGGCCTATGGCTACACCTTC. Protein sequence: CASSQVEGAYGYTF.

The chain carries TRBV19 and TRBJ2-2; 10 nucleotides match TRBD2. The V and J ends lost 7 bases and 0 bases, in that order; junction bases with no gene match: 11. The CDR3 covers 18 residues. From germline, CDR1 is LNHDA and CDR2 SQIVND (reference sequence). The chain's CDR3 is CASTHGVAGGSNTGELFF. CDR3 bases: TGTGCCAGTACCCATGGGGTAGCGGGGGGTTCGAACACCGGGGAGCTGTTTTTT.

The chain combines TRBV28 with TRBJ2-7, with 7 positions matching TRBD1. Germline CDR1 MDHEN, CDR2 SYDVKM. The CDR3 extends over 14 amino acids. Unmatched junction bases numbered 5, after V lost 6 bases and J lost 0 bases. CDR3 region: CASSSGQNSYEQYF. The CDR3 DNA is TGTGCCAGCAGCTCGGGACAGAACTCCTACGAGCAGTACTTC. The entire variable domain, with the rest obtained from reference TRBV28 and TRBJ2-7, is as follows: DVKVTQSSRYLVKRTGEKVFLECVQDMDHENMFWYRQDPGLGLRLIYFSYDVKMKEKGDIPEGYSVSREKKERFSLILESASTNQTSMYLCASSSGQNSYEQYFGPGTRLTVT.

This clone showed up just a few times. This chain joins TRBV18 and TRBJ1-1; 7 nucleotides match TRBD1. This CDR3 has 15 amino acids. V was clipped by 4 bases and J by 1 base; unmatched bases: 6. Germline V lookup: CDR1 KGHSH, CDR2 LQKENI. In nucleotides, the CDR3 is TGTGCCAGCTCACGCGCGAGGGGGCCGAACACTGAAGCTTTCTTT. This gives the protein CASSRARGPNTEAFF.

The chain uses TRBV19 and TRBJ2-2; 9 bases agree with TRBD2. V trimming: 4 bases; J trimming: 3 bases; junction bases outside the gene matches: 9. CDR3 size: 17 residues. Germline-derived CDR1 and CDR2 are LNHDA and SQIVND (reference sequence). CDR3 nucleotide sequence: TGTGCCAGTAGTAACCCGGGACTAGCCGGGTACACCGGGGAGCTGTTTTTT. It codes for CASSNPGLAGYTGELFF.

This rearrangement joins TRBV5-4 to TRBJ1-2; perhaps TRBD1 as D (6 bases). The germline V gene encodes CDR1 SGHNT and CDR2 YYREEE (reference sequence). The CDR3 is 14 amino acids. The germline V and J ends were trimmed by 0 bases and 4 bases, with 10 bases remaining between them. For the CDR3, the DNA is TGTGCCAGCAGCTTGGACAGGGTTTCCTATGGCTACACCTTC. This encodes CASSLDRVSYGYTF. Drawing the rest from reference TRBV5-4 and TRBJ1-2, the complete variable domain is ETGVTQSPTHLIKTRGQQVTLRCSSQSGHNTVSWYQQALGQGPQFIFQYYREEENGRGNFPPRFSGLQFPNYSSELNVNALELDDSALYLCASSLDRVSYGYTFGSGTRLTVV.

V usage is TRBV10-3 and J usage is TRBJ1-5; D is undetermined. The CDR3 is 14 residues long. V lost 4 bases and J 2 bases, leaving 9 bases between the germline ends. Looked up from germline, CDR1 is ENHRY and CDR2 is SYGVKD. DNA for the CDR3: TGTGCCATCAGTGGTGGGGAGGGCAATCAGCCCCAGCATTTT. Protein product: CAISGGEGNQPQHF.

V usage is TRBV5-1 and J usage is TRBJ2-5, with D perhaps matching TRBD2 (7 bases). Between the trimmed V and J ends, which lost 3 bases and 5 bases, there was a span of 17 bases. The CDR3 sequence is 15 residues long. Germline V gene lookup returns CDR1 SGHRS and CDR2 YFSETQ. The DNA for the CDR3 is TGCGCCAGCAGCTCGGACGGGGGGACAATGGAGACCCAGTACTTC. Translation gives CASSSDGGTMETQYF.

The rearrangement links TRBV7-2 to TRBJ2-7, with 10 bases identical to TRBD2. The CDR3 loop spans 17 amino acids. Per the germline V gene, CDR1 is SGHTA and CDR2 is FQGNSA. V lost 2 bases to trimming and J lost 0 bases; unmatched junction nucleotides: 7. The CDR3 region has the DNA TGTGCCAGCAGCTTACAGTTAGCGGGAGGTCTCTCCTACGAGCAGTACTTC. Translated, it gives CASSLQLAGGLSYEQYF.

The rearrangement links TRBV14 to TRBJ2-3, with 9 bases that match TRBD1. Germline V lookup: CDR1 SGHDN, CDR2 FVKESK. The ends lost 4 bases at V and 2 bases at J; junction bases unmatched: 19. There are 20 residues in the CDR3. CDR3 nucleotide sequence: TGTGCCAGCAGCCCCCGCCCGGGACAGGGTTTGGGGGCACACACAGATACGCAGTATTTT. Translating it yields CASSPRPGQGLGAHTDTQYF.

This rearrangement joins TRBV6-6 to TRBJ1-1; 9 bases fit TRBD1. The germline V gene has CDR1 MNHNY and CDR2 SVGAGI (reference sequence). This CDR3 comprises 13 residues. Trimming removed 5 bases from V and 7 bases from J; junction bases left unmatched: 5. CDR3 residues: CASSGPGQGEAFF. Written as DNA, the CDR3 is TGTGCCAGCAGTGGTCCGGGACAGGGTGAAGCTTTCTTT.

The genes are TRBV6-5 and TRBJ2-1; TRBD1 might be the D (6 bases). This CDR3 is built from 14 residues. Germline V CDR1 and CDR2: MNHEY, SVGAGI. Deletions cut 5 bases from V and 3 bases from J, with 11 bases between. CDR3 amino acids: CASSTGSRYNEQFF. DNA of the CDR3: TGTGCCAGCAGTACAGGGTCCCGCTACAATGAGCAGTTCTTC.

The chain employs TRBV7-6 and TRBJ2-3; TRBD2 aligns across 9 bases. Trimming at V came to 5 bases and at J to 1 base, leaving 10 bases not matched to a gene. CDR1 and CDR2 (germline): SGHVS, FNYEAQ. The CDR3 is 17 residues long. CDR3 DNA sequence: TGTGCCAGCAGCCACCAACAAAGGACTAGCGGCACAGATACGCAGTATTTT. Translated, it gives CASSHQQRTSGTDTQYF.

The J gene is TRBJ1-3, the V gene TRBV19; D is ambiguous. This CDR3 spans 16 amino acids. The ends were cut back, 2 bases at V and 0 bases at J, with 11 bases in the middle. Germline-derived CDR1 and CDR2 are LNHDA and SQIVND (reference sequence). The CDR3 DNA reads as TGTGCCAGTAGTATAATCGGGGTCGTCTCTGGAAACACCATATATTTT. Residues: CASSIIGVVSGNTIYF.

V and J are TRBV11-2 and TRBJ1-2, with D perhaps matching TRBD1 (5 bases). Germline V lookup: CDR1 SGHAT, CDR2 FQNNGV. V was cut by 1 base and J by 4 bases, with 13 bases left in between. This CDR3 region has 15 residues. In DNA, the CDR3 is TGTGCCAGCAGCTTAGTCGAAGGGGATAGCTATGGCTACACCTTC. Protein: CASSLVEGDSYGYTF.